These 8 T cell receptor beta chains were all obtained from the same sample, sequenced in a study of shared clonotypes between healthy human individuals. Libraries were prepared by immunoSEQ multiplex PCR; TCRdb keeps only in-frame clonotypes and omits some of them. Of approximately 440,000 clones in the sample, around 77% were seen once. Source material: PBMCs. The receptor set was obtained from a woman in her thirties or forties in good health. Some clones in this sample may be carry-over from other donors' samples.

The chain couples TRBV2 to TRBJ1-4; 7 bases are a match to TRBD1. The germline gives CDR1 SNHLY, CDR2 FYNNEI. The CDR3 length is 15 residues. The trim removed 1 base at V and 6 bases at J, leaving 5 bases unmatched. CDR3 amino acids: CASSEGDRDDEKLFF. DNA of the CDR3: TGTGCCAGCAGTGAAGGAGACAGGGATGATGAAAAACTGTTTTTT.

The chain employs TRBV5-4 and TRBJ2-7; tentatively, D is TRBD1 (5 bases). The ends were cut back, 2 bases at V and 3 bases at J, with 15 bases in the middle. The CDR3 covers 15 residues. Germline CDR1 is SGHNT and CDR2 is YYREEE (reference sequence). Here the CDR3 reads CASSFRGRANYEQYF. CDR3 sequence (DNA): TGTGCCAGCAGCTTTAGGGGCCGGGCAAACTACGAGCAGTACTTC.

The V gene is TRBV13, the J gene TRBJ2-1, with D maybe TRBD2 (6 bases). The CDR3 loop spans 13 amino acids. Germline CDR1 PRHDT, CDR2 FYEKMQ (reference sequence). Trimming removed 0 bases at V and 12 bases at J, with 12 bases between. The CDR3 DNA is TGTGCCAGCAGCTTAGGTGGGCGGGGAGGGCAGTTCTTC. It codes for CASSLGGRGGQFF. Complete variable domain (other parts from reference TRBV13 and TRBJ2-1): AAGVIQSPRHLIKEKRETATLKCYPIPRHDTVYWYQQGPGQDPQFLISFYEKMQSDKGSIPDRFSAQQFSDYHSELNMSSLELGDSALYFCASSLGGRGGQFFGPGTRLTVL.

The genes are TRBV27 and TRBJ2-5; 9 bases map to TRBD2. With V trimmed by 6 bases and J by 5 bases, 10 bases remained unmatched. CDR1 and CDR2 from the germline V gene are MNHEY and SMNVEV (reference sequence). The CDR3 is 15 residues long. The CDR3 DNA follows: TGTGCCAGCAGCCCGGCGGCTAGCGGGGCGGAGACCCAGTACTTC. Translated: CASSPAASGAETQYF.

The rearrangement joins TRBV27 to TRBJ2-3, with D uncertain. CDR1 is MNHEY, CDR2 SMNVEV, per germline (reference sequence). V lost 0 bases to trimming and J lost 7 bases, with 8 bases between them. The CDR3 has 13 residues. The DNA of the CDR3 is TGTGCCAGCAGTTTATCGATTTTAAATACGCAGTATTTT. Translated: CASSLSILNTQYF.

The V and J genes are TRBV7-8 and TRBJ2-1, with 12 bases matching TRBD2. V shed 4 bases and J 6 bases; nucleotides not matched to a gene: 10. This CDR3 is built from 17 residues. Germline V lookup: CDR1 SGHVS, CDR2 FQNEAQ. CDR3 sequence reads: CASSSYTGLAGSNEQFF. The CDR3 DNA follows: TGTGCCAGCAGCTCATATACTGGACTAGCGGGAAGCAATGAGCAGTTCTTC. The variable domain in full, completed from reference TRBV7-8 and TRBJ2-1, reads GAGVSQSPRYKVAKRGQDVALRCDPISGHVSLFWYQQALGQGPEFLTYFQNEAQLDKSGLPSDRFFAERPEGSVSTLKIQRTQQEDSAVYLCASSSYTGLAGSNEQFFGPGTRLTVL.

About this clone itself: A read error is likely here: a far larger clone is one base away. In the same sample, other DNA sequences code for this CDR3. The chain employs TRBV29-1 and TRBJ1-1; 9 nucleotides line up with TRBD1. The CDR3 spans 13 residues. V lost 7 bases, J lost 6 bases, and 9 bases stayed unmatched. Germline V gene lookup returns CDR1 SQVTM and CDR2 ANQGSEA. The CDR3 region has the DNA TGCAGCGCTTACCGGGACAGGGATGCTGAAGCTTTCTTT. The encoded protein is CSAYRDRDAEAFF.

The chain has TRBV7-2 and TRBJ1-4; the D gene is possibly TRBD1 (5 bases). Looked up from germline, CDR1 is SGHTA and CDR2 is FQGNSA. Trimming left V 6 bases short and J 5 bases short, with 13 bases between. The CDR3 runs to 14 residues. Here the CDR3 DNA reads TGTGCCAGCAGTCCAGGGCCTCTAAATGAAAAACTGTTTTTT. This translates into CASSPGPLNEKLFF.